This is a list of T cell receptor beta chains from one sample in a study of T cells after yellow fever vaccination. Using its own MiXCR run on the 5' RACE reads, TCRdb lists one record per CDR3 protein. The sample lists a few hundred thousand distinct CDR3 sequences; about 4% were seen once. The sample in question was PBMCs, obtained 5 days after the yellow fever booster vaccination. These TCRs come from a man younger than 35 who received the YFV17D yellow fever vaccine. CDR3s include the opening cysteine and the closing phenylalanine or tryptophan. Fields, in order: CDR3 protein, CDR3 DNA, V gene, D gene, J gene, clone size, CDR3 length. The D gene is left open where the match is weak. Clone size is not always given. Where it is, it says once, few, many or a class for expanded clones.

CASSESATSTDTQYF TGTGCCAGCAGTGAATCCGCAACTAGCACAGATACGCAGTATTTT TRBV25-1 . TRBJ2-3 . 15
CSAVPRDMNTGELFF TGCAGCGCCGTTCCCCGGGACATGAACACCGGGGAGCTGTTTTTT TRBV29-1 . TRBJ2-2 few 15
CSASAWDRGSNQPQHF TGCAGTGCTAGCGCCTGGGACAGGGGCAGCAATCAGCCCCAGCATTTT TRBV20-1 TRBD1 TRBJ1-5 . 16
CASSLAGQRNQPQHF TGCGCCAGCAGCTTGGCAGGACAGCGCAATCAGCCCCAGCATTTT TRBV5-1 . TRBJ1-5 . 15
CASSTWDSNEQFF TGTGCCAGCAGCACATGGGACAGCAATGAGCAGTTCTTC TRBV7-9 TRBD1 TRBJ2-1 many 13
CASSLGLEVEQYF TGTGCCAGCAGTCTGGGACTAGAGGTCGAGCAGTACTTC TRBV2 TRBD2 TRBJ2-7 many 13
CASSAPAPGVGGELFF TGTGCCAGCAGCGCCCCAGCTCCAGGGGTTGGCGGGGAGCTGTTTTTT TRBV9 . TRBJ2-2 few 16
CASSESENTEAFF TGTGCCAGCAGCGAGTCAGAGAACACTGAAGCTTTCTTT TRBV12-3/TRBV12-4 . TRBJ1-1 few 13
CASSATGANQPQHF TGTGCCAGCAGCGCGACAGGGGCCAATCAGCCCCAGCATTTT TRBV9 TRBD1 TRBJ1-5 few 14
CASRPDETNEKLFF TGTGCCAGCAGACCGGACGAAACTAATGAAAAACTGTTTTTT TRBV2 . TRBJ1-4 . 14
CASNAQRADTQYF TGTGCCAGCAACGCCCAGCGGGCAGATACGCAGTATTTT TRBV12-3/TRBV12-4 . TRBJ2-3 . 13
CSVERDWTDTQYF TGCAGCGTTGAGAGGGATTGGACAGATACGCAGTATTTT TRBV29-1 . TRBJ2-3 many 13
CASSSDRGTVDEQFF TGTGCCAGCAGCTCTGACAGGGGCACGGTCGATGAGCAGTTCTTC TRBV7-2 TRBD1 TRBJ2-1 many 15
CSARGAGATRPPQYF TGCAGTGCTAGAGGAGCGGGGGCCACCCGGCCGCCGCAGTATTTT TRBV20-1 TRBD2 TRBJ2-3 . 15
CASGLDRGGEQFF TGTGCCAGCGGATTGGACAGGGGGGGTGAGCAGTTCTTC TRBV2 TRBD1 TRBJ2-1 . 13
CSASSGGHTGELFF TGCAGTGCCTCTAGCGGGGGTCACACCGGGGAGCTGTTTTTT TRBV20-1 TRBD2 TRBJ2-2 few 14
CATSDRTGVETQYF TGTGCCACCAGTGATAGGACAGGGGTCGAGACCCAGTACTTC TRBV24-1 TRBD1 TRBJ2-5 few 14
CASSFLGAADTQYF TGTGCCAGCAGTTTTTTGGGGGCCGCAGATACGCAGTATTTT TRBV12-3/TRBV12-4 . TRBJ2-3 few 14
CASSLTTPDTQYF TGTGCCAGCAGCTTGACGACGCCAGATACGCAGTATTTT TRBV11-3 . TRBJ2-3 . 13
CASSRGLAGENTGELFF TGTGCCAGCAGCCGGGGGCTAGCGGGGGAGAACACCGGGGAGCTGTTTTTT TRBV5-4 TRBD2 TRBJ2-2 few 17
CASTGNEDLHGYTF TGTGCCAGCACTGGTAATGAGGACCTACATGGCTACACCTTC TRBV11-2 . TRBJ1-2 many 14
CASRSRGGNSYEQYF TGTGCCAGCAGATCCCGGGGGGGAAACTCCTACGAGCAGTACTTC TRBV6-5 TRBD2 TRBJ2-7 . 15
CASSEEGPETQYF TGTGCCAGCAGTGAAGAGGGGCCGGAGACCCAGTACTTC TRBV6-1 . TRBJ2-5 few 13
CSVRSLAGVTGELFF TGCAGCGTTCGTTCCCTAGCGGGGGTTACCGGGGAGCTGTTTTTT TRBV29-1 TRBD2 TRBJ2-2 . 15
CASTQGPNSPLHF TGTGCCAGCACCCAAGGGCCTAATTCACCCCTCCACTTT TRBV12-3/TRBV12-4 . TRBJ1-6 few 13
CASSPRTAGGYTF TGTGCCAGCAGCCCCCGGACAGCGGGAGGCTACACCTTC TRBV11-1 . TRBJ1-2 few 13
CASSLEPAVYNEQFF TGTGCCAGCAGCTTAGAACCAGCGGTCTACAATGAGCAGTTCTTC TRBV13 . TRBJ2-1 . 15
CASSSSGGQVHTDTQYF TGTGCCAGCAGCTCGTCTGGGGGACAGGTGCACACAGATACGCAGTATTTT TRBV7-2 TRBD1 TRBJ2-3 . 17
CASPPEVSKNIQYF TGTGCCAGCCCCCCCGAGGTCTCCAAAAACATTCAGTACTTC TRBV21-1 . TRBJ2-4 few 14
CASRPGGPTDTQYF TGTGCCAGCAGGCCGGGGGGCCCGACAGATACGCAGTATTTT TRBV7-2 . TRBJ2-3 many 14
CSARDPSGGTETQYF TGCAGTGCTAGAGATCCCTCAGGGGGCACGGAGACCCAGTACTTC TRBV20-1 TRBD1 TRBJ2-5 . 15
CATSRDADRLRQPQHF TGTGCCACCAGCAGAGATGCGGACCGGCTCCGTCAGCCCCAGCATTTT TRBV15 . TRBJ1-5 few 16
CASSIPSGKNEQFF TGTGCCAGCAGTATCCCCTCAGGGAAGAATGAGCAGTTCTTC TRBV28 . TRBJ2-1 few 14
CASSLNTADGNTIYF TGCGCCAGCAGCTTGAATACTGCGGATGGAAACACCATATATTTT TRBV5-1 . TRBJ1-3 few 15
CASSRGGVHYGYTF TGTGCCAGCAGTCGAGGGGGGGTACACTATGGCTACACCTTC TRBV9 . TRBJ1-2 few 14
CAWSVREDGELFF TGTGCCTGGAGTGTACGGGAGGACGGGGAGCTGTTTTTT TRBV30 TRBD2 TRBJ2-2 . 13
CASGRDFRLYGYTF TGTGCCAGTGGCCGGGACTTTCGTCTCTATGGCTACACCTTC TRBV19 . TRBJ1-2 . 14
CASSLARTTSGANVLTF TGCGCCAGCAGCTTGGCCAGGACAACCTCTGGGGCCAACGTCCTGACTTTC TRBV5-1 . TRBJ2-6 few 17
CAISPGQGTDTQYF TGTGCCATCAGTCCCGGACAGGGCACAGATACGCAGTATTTT TRBV10-3 TRBD1 TRBJ2-3 few 14
CASSLGSFSYNEQFF TGTGCCAGCAGTTTAGGTTCCTTCTCCTACAATGAGCAGTTCTTC TRBV12-3/TRBV12-4 . TRBJ2-1 . 15
CASSPFSGNQPQHF TGTGCCAGCAGCCCATTTTCTGGCAATCAGCCCCAGCATTTT TRBV27 . TRBJ1-5 few 14
CASSLYGTEYYGYTF TGTGCCAGCAGCTTGTACGGGACAGAGTACTATGGCTACACCTTC TRBV7-9 TRBD1 TRBJ1-2 . 15
CASSLPPYSGDTQYF TGTGCCAGCAGCTTACCCCCCTATAGCGGGGATACGCAGTATTTT TRBV27 TRBD2 TRBJ2-3 . 15
CASSPPAGANTIYF TGTGCCAGCAGCCCACCCGCAGGGGCCAACACCATATATTTT TRBV7-9 . TRBJ1-3 many 14